This T cell receptor (beta chain) was sequenced for a study of monozygotic twins with inflammatory bowel disease. Findings of the study overall: With inverse Simpson as the measure, TCRbeta diversity was lower in IBD patients than in healthy co-twins.

Worth noting for this clonotype: Its specificity is not known.

One entry per CDR3 protein, without DNA, is what TCRdb gives after re-calling the 5' RACE reads. This repertoire includes 440,000 or so distinct CDR3 sequences. The germline CDR1 and CDR2 sequences are DFQATT and SNEGSKA (reference sequence). The length of the CDR3 is 16 residues. The chain links TRBV20-1 to TRBJ2-3; absent DNA, TCRdb's TRBD1 call cannot be checked. The source is a human donor with ulcerative colitis or Crohn's disease, or a healthy co-twin of an affected twin (not recorded which). The material sequenced was blood. The CDR3 loop is CSAREWGVGSTDTQYF.